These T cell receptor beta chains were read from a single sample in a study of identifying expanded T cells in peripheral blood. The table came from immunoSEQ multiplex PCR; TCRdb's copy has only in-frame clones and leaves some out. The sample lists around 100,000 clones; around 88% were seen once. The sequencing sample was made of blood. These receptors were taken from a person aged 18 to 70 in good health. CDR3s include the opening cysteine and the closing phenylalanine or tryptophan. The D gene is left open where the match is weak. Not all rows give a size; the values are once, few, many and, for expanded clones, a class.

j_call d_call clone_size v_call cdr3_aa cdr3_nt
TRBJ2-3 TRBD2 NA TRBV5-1 CASSSLSLAGSTDTQYF TGCGCCAGCAGCTCCCTTTCTCTAGCGGGAAGCACAGATACGCAGTATTTT
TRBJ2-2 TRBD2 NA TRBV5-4 CALRGGKGRSNTGELFF TGTGCCCTCCGCGGGGGGAAAGGGCGCTCGAACACCGGGGAGCTGTTTTTT
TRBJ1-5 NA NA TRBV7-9 CASSPYSSNQPQHF TGTGCCAGCAGCCCTTACAGTAGCAATCAGCCCCAGCATTTT
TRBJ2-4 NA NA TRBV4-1 CASSQEGPPRKNIQYF TGCGCCAGCAGCCAAGAAGGGCCCCCAAGGAAAAACATTCAGTACTTC
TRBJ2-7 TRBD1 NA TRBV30 CAWSQYRGGGEQYF TGTGCCTGGAGCCAGTACAGGGGCGGCGGCGAGCAGTACTTC
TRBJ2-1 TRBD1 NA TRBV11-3 CASSPRGQWSSYNEQFF TGTGCCAGCAGCCCTAGGGGGCAGTGGAGCTCCTACAATGAGCAGTTCTTC
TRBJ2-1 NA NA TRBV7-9 CASSVGSRGNEQFF TGTGCCAGCAGCGTAGGTAGTCGTGGCAATGAGCAGTTCTTC
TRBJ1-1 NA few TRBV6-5 CASSYSIVGLSTEAFF TGTGCCAGCAGTTACTCGATCGTGGGTCTGAGCACTGAAGCTTTCTTT
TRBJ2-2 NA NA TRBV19 CASSRDLTGELFF TGTGCCAGTAGTCGCGACCTCACCGGGGAGCTGTTTTTT
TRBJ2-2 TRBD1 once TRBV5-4 CASTYDRGTGELFF TGTGCCAGCACCTACGACAGGGGGACCGGGGAGCTGTTTTTT
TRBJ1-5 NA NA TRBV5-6 CASSLAMSLGQPQHF TGTGCCAGCAGCTTGGCTATGAGTTTGGGGCAGCCCCAGCATTTT
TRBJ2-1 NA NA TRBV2 CASSRPRDSYNEQFF TGTGCCAGCAGCAGGCCCAGGGATTCCTACAATGAGCAGTTCTTC
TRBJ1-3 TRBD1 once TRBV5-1 CASSLRGDRGSGNTIYF TGCGCCAGCAGCTTGCGAGGGGACAGGGGATCGGGAAACACCATATATTTT
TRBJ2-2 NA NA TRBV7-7 CASSPDRNTGELFF TGTGCCAGCAGCCCGGACAGGAACACCGGGGAGCTGTTTTTT
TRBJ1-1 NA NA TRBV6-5 CASRSGNTEAFF TGTGCCAGCAGATCAGGGAACACTGAAGCTTTCTTT
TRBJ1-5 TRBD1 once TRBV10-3 CATQGGNQPQHF TGTGCCACACAGGGGGGCAATCAGCCCCAGCATTTT
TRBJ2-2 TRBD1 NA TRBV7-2 CASTPLTGTTGELFF TGTGCCAGCACCCCTTTGACAGGGACCACCGGGGAGCTGTTTTTT
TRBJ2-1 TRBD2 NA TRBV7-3 CASSFGGRADNEQFF TGTGCCAGCAGCTTCGGCGGGAGGGCCGACAATGAGCAGTTCTTC
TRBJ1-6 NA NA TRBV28 CASSFSSPLHF TGTGCCAGCAGTTTTTCCTCACCCCTCCACTTT
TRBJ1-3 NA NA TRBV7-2 CASSPSYSSGNTIYF TGTGCCAGCAGCCCGAGTTACTCCTCTGGAAACACCATATATTTT
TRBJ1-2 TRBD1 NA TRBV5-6 CASSPLRQGGYGYTF TGTGCCAGCAGCCCTCTGAGACAGGGAGGCTATGGCTACACCTTC
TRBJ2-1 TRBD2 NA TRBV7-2 CASSLAGVAGGFYNEQFF TGTGCCAGCAGCTTGGCGGGAGTAGCGGGAGGATTTTACAATGAGCAGTTCTTC
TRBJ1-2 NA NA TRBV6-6 CASSYSKQGNYGYTF TGTGCCAGCAGTTACTCGAAGCAGGGAAACTATGGCTACACCTTC
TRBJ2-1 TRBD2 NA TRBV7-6 CASSPSSGSYNEQFF TGTGCCAGCAGCCCCTCTAGCGGCTCCTACAATGAGCAGTTCTTC